A selection of T cell receptor beta chains follows, all from one sample in a study of T-cell memory formation after mild COVID-19. TCRdb reprocessed the 5' RACE reads via MiXCR and lists one record per CDR3 protein. The table includes about 390,000 distinct CDR3 sequences, roughly 21% detected once. The sequenced sample was PBMCs or a T cell subset sorted from them (not recorded which). Source of these receptors: an adult woman who had mild COVID-19 (a few samples of this study predate the infection). Cell type and time point are not known. The CDR3 runs from the conserved cysteine through the conserved F or W. The D gene is left open where the match is weak. The size entry is marked missing in some rows and otherwise reads once, few, many or a size class.

>12|-|TRBJ1-2|TRBV30|-
CACSAAWGGYTF
TGTGCCTGCTCGGCCGCGTGGGGTGGCTACACCTTC
>13|-|TRBJ1-1|TRBV5-5|-
CASRGGKYTEAFF
TGTGCCAGCAGGGGAGGAAAGTACACTGAAGCTTTCTTT
>14|TRBD2|TRBJ2-1|TRBV4-2|once
CASRKREVGDEQFF
TGTGCCAGCCGGAAGCGGGAGGTTGGAGATGAGCAGTTCTTC
>15|TRBD1|TRBJ1-6|TRBV7-2|-
CASSQLGTGDSPLHF
TGTGCCAGCAGCCAACTAGGGACAGGGGATTCACCCCTCCACTTT
>13|-|TRBJ2-3|TRBV18|-
CASSPTTPDTQYF
TGTGCCAGCTCACCAACCACCCCAGATACGCAGTATTTT
>14|-|TRBJ1-2|TRBV7-9|-
CASSLAPGAYGYTF
TGTGCCAGCAGCTTAGCCCCAGGGGCCTATGGCTACACCTTC
>11|-|TRBJ2-7|TRBV20-1|-
CSANRFDEQYF
TGCAGTGCTAATCGGTTCGACGAGCAGTACTTC
>14|-|TRBJ1-4|TRBV5-1|-
CASSLEVPNEKLFF
TGCGCCAGCAGCTTGGAAGTCCCGAATGAAAAACTGTTTTTT
>15|TRBD2|TRBJ2-1|TRBV12-3/TRBV12-4|-
CASRRLTSGAGEQFF
TGTGCCAGCAGGCGTCTGACTAGCGGGGCGGGTGAGCAGTTCTTC
>16|-|TRBJ2-7|TRBV7-6|-
CASSLAEPTISYEQYF
TGTGCCAGCAGCTTAGCGGAACCGACTATCTCCTACGAGCAGTACTTC
>14|-|TRBJ1-1|TRBV19|few
CASGGSGTNTEAFF
TGTGCCAGTGGGGGCAGCGGGACGAACACTGAAGCTTTCTTT
>15|TRBD1|TRBJ2-1|TRBV27|-
CASSLDRVPYNEQFF
TGTGCCAGCAGTTTAGACAGGGTCCCCTACAATGAGCAGTTCTTC
>14|-|TRBJ2-3|TRBV18|many
CASSPSFGLDTQYF
TGTGCCAGCTCACCTTCATTCGGTTTGGATACGCAGTATTTT
>14|-|TRBJ2-7|TRBV21-1|-
CASSKATGAWEQYF
TGTGCCAGCAGCAAAGCCACAGGGGCGTGGGAGCAGTACTTC
>14|-|TRBJ2-2|TRBV3-1|-
CASRDFYTTGELFF
TGTGCCAGTCGGGACTTCTATACCACCGGGGAGCTGTTTTTT
>15|TRBD1|TRBJ2-1|TRBV4-3|many
CASSQGQGEAYEQFF
TGCGCCAGCAGCCAAGGACAGGGGGAAGCCTATGAGCAGTTCTTC
>14|-|TRBJ2-2|TRBV5-1|few
CASRVTPNTGELFF
TGCGCCAGCAGAGTAACGCCGAACACCGGGGAGCTGTTTTTT
>12|-|TRBJ2-7|TRBV7-9|few
CASTPSSYEQYF
TGTGCCAGCACCCCGAGCTCCTACGAGCAGTACTTC
>16|-|TRBJ2-2|TRBV5-1|-
CASSPGTSSSTGELFF
TGCGCCAGCAGCCCCGGGACATCATCGAGCACCGGGGAGCTGTTTTTT
>14|-|TRBJ1-1|TRBV5-1|few
CASSLGEGLTEAFF
TGCGCCAGCAGCTTGGGCGAGGGCTTGACTGAAGCTTTCTTT
>15|-|TRBJ2-1|TRBV5-1|few
CASSLLYGGGNEQFF
TGCGCCAGCAGCTTGCTTTACGGGGGTGGCAATGAGCAGTTCTTC
>20|TRBD1|TRBJ2-1|TRBV7-6|few
CASSLGAGTAKGLSYNEQFF
TGTGCCAGCAGCTTAGGGGCCGGGACAGCTAAAGGACTCTCCTACAATGAGCAGTTCTTC
>16|-|TRBJ2-3|TRBV7-2|-
CASSFQPSYGTDTQYF
TGTGCCAGCAGCTTTCAGCCCTCGTATGGCACAGATACGCAGTATTTT
>13|-|TRBJ1-1|TRBV29-1|few
CSVHRVLNTEAFF
TGCAGCGTTCACCGGGTCCTTAACACTGAAGCTTTCTTT
>16|TRBD1|TRBJ2-3|TRBV7-3|-
CASSPGTGARTDTQYF
TGTGCCAGCAGCCCCGGGACAGGGGCCCGAACAGATACGCAGTATTTT
>14|-|TRBJ2-3|TRBV5-1|-
CASSEGHSGDTQYF
TGCGCCAGCAGCGAAGGCCACAGTGGAGATACGCAGTATTTT
>15|TRBD2|TRBJ2-3|TRBV18|-
CASSPPGRAGDTQYF
TGTGCCAGCTCCCCCCCCGGGAGGGCCGGAGATACGCAGTATTTT
>16|-|TRBJ2-6|TRBV5-5|-
CASSLFQGSGANVLTF
TGTGCCAGCAGCTTGTTCCAGGGGTCTGGGGCCAACGTCCTGACTTTC
>15|-|TRBJ1-1|TRBV4-3|few
CASSQDVSGNTEAFF
TGCGCCAGCAGCCAAGATGTATCGGGGAACACTGAAGCTTTCTTT
>11|-|TRBJ2-7|TRBV20-1|-
CSARAGGEQYF
TGCAGTGCTAGAGCTGGGGGGGAGCAGTACTTC
>15|TRBD2|TRBJ2-5|TRBV12-3/TRBV12-4|-
CATRGGRGVQETQYF
TGTGCCACCCGGGGGGGGCGAGGTGTCCAAGAGACCCAGTACTTC
>15|TRBD1|TRBJ1-4|TRBV7-9|-
CASSFPTGGDEKLFF
TGTGCCAGCAGCTTCCCGACAGGGGGAGATGAAAAACTGTTTTTT
>18|-|TRBJ2-7|TRBV12-3/TRBV12-4|few
CASSPLVYACGESYEQYF
TGTGCCAGCAGTCCTCTCGTCTACGCTTGCGGAGAATCCTACGAGCAGTACTTC
>13|-|TRBJ1-1|TRBV5-1|-
CASRKQGNTEAFF
TGCGCCAGCAGGAAGCAGGGGAACACTGAAGCTTTCTTT
>16|TRBD2|TRBJ2-5|TRBV30|few
CAWSGGTSGRGETQYF
TGTGCCTGGAGTGGGGGGACTAGCGGGAGAGGAGAGACCCAGTACTTC
>16|-|TRBJ2-1|TRBV20-1|-
CSARTGSVGGQNEQFF
TGCAGTGCTAGGACCGGCTCCGTGGGAGGTCAAAATGAGCAGTTCTTC
>14|-|TRBJ2-3|TRBV6-2/TRBV6-3|-
CASSYTLLEDTQYF
TGTGCCAGCAGTTACACTCTCCTTGAAGATACGCAGTATTTT
>13|-|TRBJ1-5|TRBV5-5|-
CASSDRGGQPQHF
TGTGCCAGCAGCGATCGGGGAGGTCAGCCCCAGCATTTT
>14|TRBD2|TRBJ2-3|TRBV29-1|-
CSVGGTSGTDTQYF
TGCAGCGTGGGGGGGACTAGCGGAACAGATACGCAGTATTTT
>16|TRBD2|TRBJ2-5|TRBV7-2|few
CASSSQGLAGQETQYF
TGTGCCAGCAGCTCCCAAGGACTAGCGGGTCAAGAGACCCAGTACTTC
>16|TRBD1|TRBJ1-1|TRBV4-1|-
CASSQEATGGFTEAFF
TGCGCCAGCAGCCAAGAAGCTACAGGGGGCTTCACTGAAGCTTTCTTT
>17|-|TRBJ2-3|TRBV29-1|-
CSAVRASIRPGTDTQYF
TGCAGCGCCGTTCGGGCTAGCATTCGCCCGGGGACAGATACGCAGTATTTT
>14|-|TRBJ1-1|TRBV7-2|many
CASSLVLVNTEAFF
TGTGCCAGCAGCTTAGTTCTGGTGAACACTGAAGCTTTCTTT
>16|TRBD1|TRBJ2-4|TRBV7-2|few
CASSPVPGQGKNIQYF
TGTGCCAGCAGCCCCGTCCCGGGACAGGGGAAAAACATTCAGTACTTC
>15|TRBD1|TRBJ2-7|TRBV5-1|few
CASSLDGTGGGEQYF
TGCGCCAGCAGCTTGGACGGGACAGGGGGCGGCGAGCAGTACTTC
>15|-|TRBJ1-2|TRBV4-2|-
CASSQALQGFYGYTF
TGTGCCAGCAGCCAAGCCCTACAGGGTTTCTATGGCTACACCTTC
>14|-|TRBJ2-3|TRBV9|once
CASGGGGTTDTQYF
TGTGCCAGCGGCGGCGGCGGGACCACAGATACGCAGTATTTT
>16|TRBD1|TRBJ2-1|TRBV6-6|few
CASSQRGGLSYNEQFF
TGTGCCAGCAGTCAAAGAGGGGGCCTCTCCTACAATGAGCAGTTCTTC
>15|-|TRBJ2-1|TRBV7-3|-
CASSSRGGWRNEQFF
TGTGCCAGCAGCTCCCGAGGGGGGTGGAGGAATGAGCAGTTCTTC
>11|-|TRBJ1-3|TRBV18|-
CASLEGNTIYF
TGTGCCAGCCTCGAAGGAAACACCATATATTTT